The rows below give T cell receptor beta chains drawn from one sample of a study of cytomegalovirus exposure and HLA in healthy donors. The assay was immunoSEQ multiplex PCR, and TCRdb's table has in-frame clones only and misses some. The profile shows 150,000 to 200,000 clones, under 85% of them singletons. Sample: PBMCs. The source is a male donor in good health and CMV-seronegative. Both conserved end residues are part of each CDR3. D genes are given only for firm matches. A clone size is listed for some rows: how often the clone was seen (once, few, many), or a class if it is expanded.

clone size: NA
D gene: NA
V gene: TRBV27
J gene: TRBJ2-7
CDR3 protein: CASSLGGHEQYF
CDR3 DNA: TGTGCCAGCAGTTTGGGTGGGCACGAGCAGTACTTC

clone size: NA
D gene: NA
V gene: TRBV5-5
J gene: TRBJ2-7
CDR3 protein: CASSFGDRHREGEQYF
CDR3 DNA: TGTGCCAGCAGCTTTGGGGATCGACACCGAGAGGGCGAGCAGTACTTC

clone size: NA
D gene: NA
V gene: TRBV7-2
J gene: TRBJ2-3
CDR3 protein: CASRSADTQYF
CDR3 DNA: TGTGCCAGCAGATCGGCAGATACGCAGTATTTT

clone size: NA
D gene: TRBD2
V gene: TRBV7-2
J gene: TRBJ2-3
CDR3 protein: CASRLAGTDTQYF
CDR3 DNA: TGTGCCAGCAGACTAGCGGGAACAGATACGCAGTATTTT

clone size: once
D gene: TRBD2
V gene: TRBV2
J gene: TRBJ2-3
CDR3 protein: CASTLSGGASDTQYF
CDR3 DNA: TGTGCCAGCACCCTTAGCGGGGGGGCCTCAGATACGCAGTATTTT

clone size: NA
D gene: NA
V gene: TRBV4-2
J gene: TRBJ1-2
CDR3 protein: CASSQVGQNYGYTF
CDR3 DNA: TGTGCCAGCAGCCAAGTGGGGCAGAACTATGGCTACACCTTC

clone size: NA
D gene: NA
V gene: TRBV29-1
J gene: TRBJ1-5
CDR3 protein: CSVASGNQPQHF
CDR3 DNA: TGCAGCGTTGCGTCGGGCAATCAGCCCCAGCATTTT

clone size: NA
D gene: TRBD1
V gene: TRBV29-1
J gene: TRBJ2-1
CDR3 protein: CSVAPRDRVDGEQFF
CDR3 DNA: TGCAGCGTTGCCCCCAGGGACAGGGTCGACGGTGAGCAGTTCTTC

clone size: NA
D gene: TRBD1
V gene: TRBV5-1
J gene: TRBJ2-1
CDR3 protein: CASSLTQGVINEQFF
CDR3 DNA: TGCGCCAGCAGCTTGACACAGGGGGTAATCAATGAGCAGTTCTTC

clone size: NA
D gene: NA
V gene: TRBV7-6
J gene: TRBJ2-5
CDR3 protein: CASSFSAQKTQYF
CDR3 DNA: TGTGCCAGCAGCTTTAGCGCCCAGAAGACCCAGTACTTC

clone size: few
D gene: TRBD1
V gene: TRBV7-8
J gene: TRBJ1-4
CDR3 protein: CASSFKQGINEKLFF
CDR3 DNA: TGTGCCAGCAGTTTTAAACAGGGGATTAATGAAAAACTGTTTTTT

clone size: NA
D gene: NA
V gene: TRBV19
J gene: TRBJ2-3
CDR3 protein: CASSSPGRTGDTQYF
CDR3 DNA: TGTGCCAGTAGTAGCCCGGGGCGCACAGGGGATACGCAGTATTTT

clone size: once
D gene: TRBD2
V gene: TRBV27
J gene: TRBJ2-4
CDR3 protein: CASSPTSGSIGIQYF
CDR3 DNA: TGTGCCAGCAGTCCGACTAGCGGGAGTATAGGCATTCAGTACTTC